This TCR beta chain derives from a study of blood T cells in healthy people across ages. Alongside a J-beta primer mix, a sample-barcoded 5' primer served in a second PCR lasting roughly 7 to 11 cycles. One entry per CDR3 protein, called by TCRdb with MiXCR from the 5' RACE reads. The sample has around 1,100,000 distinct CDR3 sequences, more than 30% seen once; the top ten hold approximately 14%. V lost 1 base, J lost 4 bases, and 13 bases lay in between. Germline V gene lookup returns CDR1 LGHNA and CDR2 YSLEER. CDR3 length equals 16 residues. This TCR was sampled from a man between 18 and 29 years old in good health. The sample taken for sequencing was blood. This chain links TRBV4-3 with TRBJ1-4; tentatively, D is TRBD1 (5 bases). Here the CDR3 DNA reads TGCGCCAGCAGCCAAGGGGTCGGGGACTTTAATGAAAAACTGTTTTTT. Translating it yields CASSQGVGDFNEKLFF.